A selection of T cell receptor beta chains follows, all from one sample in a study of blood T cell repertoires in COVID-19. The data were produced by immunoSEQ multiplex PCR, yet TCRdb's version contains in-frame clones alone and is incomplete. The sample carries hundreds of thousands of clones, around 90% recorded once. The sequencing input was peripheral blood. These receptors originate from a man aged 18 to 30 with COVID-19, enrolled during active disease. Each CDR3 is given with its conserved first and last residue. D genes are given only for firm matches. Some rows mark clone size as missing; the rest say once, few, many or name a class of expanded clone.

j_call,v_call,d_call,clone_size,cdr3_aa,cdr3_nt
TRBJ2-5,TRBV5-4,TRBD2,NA,CASTTSGGAGETQYF,TGTGCCAGCACCACTAGCGGGGGGGCGGGGGAGACCCAGTACTTC
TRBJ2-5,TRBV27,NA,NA,CASSLDSQGTQYF,TGTGCCAGCAGCCTAGACAGCCAGGGGACCCAGTACTTC
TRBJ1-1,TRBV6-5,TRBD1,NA,CASSSGTGRKTFF,TGTGCCAGCAGTAGTGGGACAGGGAGAAAAACTTTCTTT
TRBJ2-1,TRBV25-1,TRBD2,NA,CASSPLAGGRDEQFF,TGTGCCAGCAGTCCGCTAGCGGGAGGGAGGGATGAGCAGTTCTTC
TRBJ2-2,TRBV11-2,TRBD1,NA,CASSSRTGRGGELFF,TGTGCCAGCAGCTCGAGGACAGGGCGGGGCGGGGAGCTGTTTTTT
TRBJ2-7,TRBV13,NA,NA,CASSLTAPVRGYEQYF,TGTGCCAGCAGCTTGACAGCCCCCGTAAGGGGCTACGAGCAGTACTTC
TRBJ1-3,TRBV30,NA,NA,CACPLTRAGNTIYF,TGTGCCTGCCCGCTAACCAGGGCAGGAAACACCATATATTTT
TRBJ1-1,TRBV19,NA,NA,CASRPGTRGETEAFF,TGTGCCAGTAGACCCGGGACCCGGGGGGAAACTGAAGCTTTCTTT
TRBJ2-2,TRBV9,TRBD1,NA,CASSVEVGGTGTPGELFF,TGTGCCAGCAGCGTAGAGGTCGGGGGGACAGGGACCCCCGGGGAGCTGTTTTTT
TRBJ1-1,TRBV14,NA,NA,CAPGEGTEAFF,TGTGCTCCAGGGGAGGGGACTGAAGCTTTCTTT
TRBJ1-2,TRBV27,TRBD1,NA,CASRPLGGGYTF,TGTGCCAGCAGGCCTTTAGGGGGCGGCTACACCTTC
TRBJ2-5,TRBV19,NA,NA,CASSTRGFQKETQYF,TGTGCCAGTAGTACCCGAGGGTTCCAAAAAGAGACCCAGTACTTC
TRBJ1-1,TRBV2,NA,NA,CASRVGRTENTEAFF,TGTGCCAGCAGGGTAGGGAGGACCGAAAACACTGAAGCTTTCTTT
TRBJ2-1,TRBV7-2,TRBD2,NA,CASSLTAGTPYNEQFF,TGTGCCAGCAGCCTAACAGCGGGAACCCCCTACAATGAGCAGTTCTTC
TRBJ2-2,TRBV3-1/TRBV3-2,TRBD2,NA,CASSWTSGGAYGELFF,TGTGCCAGCAGCTGGACTAGCGGGGGGGCCTACGGGGAGCTGTTTTTT
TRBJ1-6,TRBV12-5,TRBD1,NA,CASGLVTGVYNSPLHF,TGTGCTAGTGGTTTGGTGACAGGGGTCTATAATTCACCCCTCCACTTT
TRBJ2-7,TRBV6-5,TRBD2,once,CASRKAGASYEQYF,TGTGCCAGCAGGAAAGCGGGAGCCTCCTACGAGCAGTACTTC
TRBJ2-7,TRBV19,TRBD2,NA,CASSALAGGFSHEQYF,TGTGCCAGTAGTGCGCTAGCGGGAGGATTTTCCCACGAGCAGTACTTC
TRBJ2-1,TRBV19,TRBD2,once,CASSPRTSGRAYEQFF,TGTGCCAGTAGTCCTCGGACTAGCGGGAGGGCCTATGAGCAGTTCTTC
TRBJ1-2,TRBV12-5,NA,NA,CASGRTGFGYTF,TGTGCTAGTGGTCGAACAGGGTTTGGCTACACCTTC
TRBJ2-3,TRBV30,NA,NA,CAWSAQGGDTQYF,TGTGCCTGGAGTGCGCAGGGGGGAGATACGCAGTATTTT
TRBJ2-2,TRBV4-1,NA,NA,CASSQDPGVSTGELFF,TGCGCCAGCAGCCAAGACCCAGGGGTTAGCACCGGGGAGCTGTTTTTT
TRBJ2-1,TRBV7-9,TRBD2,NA,CASSRLGAGGHLEQFF,TGTGCCAGCAGCCGCCTCGGGGCGGGGGGGCACCTGGAGCAGTTCTTC
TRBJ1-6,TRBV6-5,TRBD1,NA,CASSYRQGRNSPLHF,TGTGCCAGCAGTTATCGACAGGGCAGGAATTCACCCCTCCACTTT
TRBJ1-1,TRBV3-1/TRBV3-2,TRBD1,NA,CASSQTGTGQTEAFF,TGTGCCAGCAGCCAAACCGGGACAGGGCAAACTGAAGCTTTCTTT
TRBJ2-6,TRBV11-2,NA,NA,CASSLDAGSSGANVLTF,TGTGCCAGCAGCTTAGATGCGGGCAGCTCTGGGGCCAACGTCCTGACTTTC
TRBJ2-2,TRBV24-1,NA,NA,CATSAGTRGQNTGELFF,TGTGCCACCAGTGCGGGGACAAGGGGACAGAACACCGGGGAGCTGTTTTTT
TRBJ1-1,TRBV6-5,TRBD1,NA,CASNRGAHTEAFF,TGTGCCAGCAACAGGGGGGCTCACACTGAAGCTTTCTTT